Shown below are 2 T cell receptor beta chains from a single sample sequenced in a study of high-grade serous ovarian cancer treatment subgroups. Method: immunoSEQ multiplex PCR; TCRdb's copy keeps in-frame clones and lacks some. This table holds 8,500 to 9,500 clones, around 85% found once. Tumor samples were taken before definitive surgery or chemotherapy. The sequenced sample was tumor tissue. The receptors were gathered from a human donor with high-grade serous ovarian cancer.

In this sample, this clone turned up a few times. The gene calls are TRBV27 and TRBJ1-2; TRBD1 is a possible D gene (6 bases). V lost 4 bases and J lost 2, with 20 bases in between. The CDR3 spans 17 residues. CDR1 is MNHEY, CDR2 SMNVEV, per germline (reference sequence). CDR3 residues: CASSSEEAGEENYGYTF. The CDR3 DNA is TGTGCCAGCAGTTCTGAAGAGGCAGGGGAGGAGAACTATGGCTACACCTTC.

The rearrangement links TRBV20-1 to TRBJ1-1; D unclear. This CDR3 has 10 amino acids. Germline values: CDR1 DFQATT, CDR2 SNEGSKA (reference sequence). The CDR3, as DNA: TGCAGCCCGGGGAACACTGAAGCTTTCTTT. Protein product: CSPGNTEAFF.